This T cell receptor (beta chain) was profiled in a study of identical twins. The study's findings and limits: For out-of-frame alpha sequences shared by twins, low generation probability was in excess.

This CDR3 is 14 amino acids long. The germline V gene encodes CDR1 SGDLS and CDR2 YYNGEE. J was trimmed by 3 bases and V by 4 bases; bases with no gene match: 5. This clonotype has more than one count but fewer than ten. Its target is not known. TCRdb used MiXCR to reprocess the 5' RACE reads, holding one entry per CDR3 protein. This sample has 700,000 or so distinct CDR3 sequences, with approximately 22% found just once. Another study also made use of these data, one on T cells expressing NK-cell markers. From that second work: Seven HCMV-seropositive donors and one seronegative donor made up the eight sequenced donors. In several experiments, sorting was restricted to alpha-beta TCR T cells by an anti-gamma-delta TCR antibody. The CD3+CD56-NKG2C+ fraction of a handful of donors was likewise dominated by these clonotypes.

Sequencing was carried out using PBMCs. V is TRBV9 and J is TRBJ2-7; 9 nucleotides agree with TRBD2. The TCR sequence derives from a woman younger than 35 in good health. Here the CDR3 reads CASSPSGANYEQYF. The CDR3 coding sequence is TGTGCCAGCAGCCCTAGCGGGGCGAACTACGAGCAGTACTTC.